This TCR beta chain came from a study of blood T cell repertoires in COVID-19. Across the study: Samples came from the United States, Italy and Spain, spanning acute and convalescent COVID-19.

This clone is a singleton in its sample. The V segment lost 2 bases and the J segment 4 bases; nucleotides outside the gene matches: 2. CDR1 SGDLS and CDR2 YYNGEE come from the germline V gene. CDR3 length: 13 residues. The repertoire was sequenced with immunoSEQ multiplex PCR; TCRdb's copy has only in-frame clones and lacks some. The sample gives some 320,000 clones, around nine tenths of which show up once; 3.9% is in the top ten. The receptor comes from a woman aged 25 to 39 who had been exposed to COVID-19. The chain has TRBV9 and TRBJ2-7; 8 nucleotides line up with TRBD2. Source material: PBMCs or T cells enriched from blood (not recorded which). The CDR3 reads CASSVTSGYEQYF. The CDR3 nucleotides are TGTGCCAGCAGCGTCACTAGCGGTTACGAGCAGTACTTC.